The sequence of this T cell receptor (beta chain) was determined in a study of shared clonotypes between healthy human individuals. Study conclusions and caveats: Shared clonotypes: approximately 5.3% naive CD4, around 3.5% naive CD8, 2.3% memory CD4, under 0.45% memory CD8.

Germline V gives CDR1 SGHNT, CDR2 YYREEE (reference sequence). The CDR3 is 15 residues long. With 3 bases removed from V and 2 bases from J, the gap between germline ends came to 12 bases. The donor population consisted of healthy HIV-negative adults with no recent acute infections or vaccinations. This clone appeared a few times. The antigen remains undetermined. Authors' data handling: ImmunoSEQ gave junction-only sequences without quality scores, so filtering differed. TCRdb's table, derived via immunoSEQ multiplex PCR, lists solely in-frame clones and lacks some. From that table come the V and J calls and clone size; the DNA was used to work out D and trimming. The sample lists about 230,000 clones, over 60% occurring once.

Sequenced sample: memory CD4+ T cells sorted from blood. Subset reported: CD45RA-negative fraction. This TCR derives from a man aged 25-45 years in good health. This chain links TRBV5-4 with TRBJ1-3; perhaps TRBD1 as D (6 bases). CDR3 in DNA: TGTGCCAGCAGCTACCTAGGGGGAACTGGAAACACCATATATTTT. Its protein product is CASSYLGGTGNTIYF.